Here is one TCR beta chain with its context. This clonotype was seen more than once but under ten times. This receptor's antigen is unknown. Base qualities are not recorded, but no much larger clone differs from it by a single base. The entry originates in a study of T cells after yellow fever vaccination (dated by TCRdb to between 2018 and 2020). Regarding the study in general: The SMART-Seq v4 Ultra Low Input RNA kit was used to prepare libraries from fractions with low cell numbers. To follow T-cell clones before and after primary and booster YFV17D yellow fever vaccination, bulk TCR alpha and beta repertoires were sequenced over time. Two healthy male donors, one aged 18 to 30 and one aged 30 to 40 years, were included in the cohort. Blood samples were taken at several timepoints before and after primary and secondary immunization, and bulk PBMC replicates and cell subsets were isolated. General findings and caveats noted by the study authors: FACS-sorted repertoires could contain abundant contaminating clonotypes from the bulk population, so computational filtering was required. Because only a couple of donors were included in the study, the extent to which the findings can be generalized is limited. The secondary T-cell response was weaker than the primary response but faster, peaking on day 5 instead of day 15. A small fraction of clonotypes appeared in both the CD4 and CD8 compartments, likely as a result of convergent recombination. After the booster, most of the clones that had expanded following primary vaccination were detected again (around 95% of CD4 and around 90% of CD8), which suggests that memory was broadly maintained.

Synthesis of TCR cDNA relied on 5'RACE template switching, a step that introduced a universal primer site along with unique molecular identifiers. Priming of cDNA synthesis was performed from both the TCR alpha and TCR beta constant segments. Two PCR steps were used to amplify libraries, with sample barcodes and sequencing adapters being added in the second step. Sequencing of libraries was done on Illumina HiSeq 2500 (2x100 bp) or NovaSeq (2x150 bp). The study's own analysis went as follows. Reads were demultiplexed and collapsed into UMI consensus sequences with MIGEC, and V(D)J alignment was performed with MiXCR. Vaccine-responding clonotypes were defined with edgeR using replicate PBMC samples, requiring FDR below 0.01 and a log2 fold change above 5 up to day 15. Bulk clonotypes were assigned CD4 or CD8 identity according to which sequenced CD4 or CD8 repertoire held them at higher abundance. The raw public reads went through TCRdb reprocessing: fastp at Q25, MiXCR clone calling, in-frame beta chains kept. Rows are unified per CDR3 protein, each entry keeping the most common DNA and genes. Here the V and J calls rest on TCRdb's processing, not on the authors' analysis. Counted in this sample were 250,000 or so distinct CDR3 sequences; 6% to 7.5% of them appeared once. The ten top clones hold about 0.85% of the sample.

The treatment or condition label of this sample denotes: live attenuated yellow fever vaccine strain. A standard Ficoll-Paque protocol was used to isolate PBMCs from peripheral blood. CD4 and CD8 T-cell fractions were isolated with Dynabeads CD4 and CD8 positive selection kits. RNA was extracted with TriZol from bulk PBMCs, CD4 and CD8 fractions, and dextramer-positive and dextramer-negative fractions. In the germline V gene, CDR1 corresponds to MNHEY and CDR2 to SVGAGI. Compared with germline, V lacks 4 bases and J lacks 4 bases; bases without a gene match: 5. The CDR3 measures 14 amino acids from cysteine to phenylalanine. Just CDR3 DNA is preserved here, 42 bases in frame from base 1.

In this chain, TRBV6-5 is recombined with TRBJ2-7, and 9 bases in between align with TRBD1. The sample in question was CD4+ T cells sorted from PBMCs, obtained 15 days after the yellow fever booster vaccination. The receptor was derived from a man aged 25-45 years who received the YFV17D yellow fever vaccine. The CDR3 corresponds to CASSFGTGMYEQYF. In nucleotide form, the sequence is TGTGCCAGCAGTTTCGGGACAGGGATGTACGAGCAGTACTTC.